Following are 27 T cell receptor beta chains from one sample sequenced in a study of T cell responses to AZD1222 COVID-19 vaccine. Profiled with immunoSEQ multiplex PCR; TCRdb holds only in-frame clones, not every one. The data hold more than 95,000 clones, with roughly 91% observed a single time. This specimen consisted of peripheral blood, obtained on day 0 of AZD1222 vaccination. These receptors came from an adult in good health.

The V and J genes are TRBV7-9 and TRBJ1-1; D perhaps matches TRBD1 (6 bases). Looked up from germline, CDR1 is SEHNR and CDR2 is FQNEAQ (reference sequence). V gave up 5 bases and J gave up 2 bases, with 9 bases separating them. The CDR3 loop spans 13 amino acids. The CDR3 coding sequence is TGTGCCAGCAGCACACAGGGAAACACTGAAGCTTTCTTT. It is translated as CASSTQGNTEAFF.

J is TRBJ2-1 and V is TRBV5-6; D is possibly TRBD2 (6 bases). V lost 2 bases to trimming and J lost 8 bases, with 8 bases between them. Germline V gene lookup returns CDR1 SGHDT and CDR2 YYEEEE. CDR3 length equals 12 residues. CDR3 DNA: TGTGCCAGCAGCTTTGAGCGGGATGAGCAGTTCTTC. Protein product: CASSFERDEQFF. Based on the CDR3 plus reference TRBV5-6 and TRBJ2-1, the full variable domain is DAGVTQSPTHLIKTRGQQVTLRCSPKSGHDTVSWYQQALGQGPQFIFQYYEEEERQRGNFPDRFSGHQFPNYSSELNVNALLLGDSALYLCASSFERDEQFFGPGTRLTVL.

This clone has only a few counts. The chain combines TRBV9 with TRBJ2-3; 7 positions match TRBD2. This CDR3 contains 15 residues. Germline V gene sequence: CDR1 SGDLS, CDR2 YYNGEE. Trimming removed 2 bases from V and 0 bases from J; junction bases left unmatched: 3. CDR3 loop: CASSVTSSSTDTQYF. The CDR3 nucleotides read TGTGCCAGCAGCGTGACTAGCTCTAGCACAGATACGCAGTATTTT.

The rearrangement uses TRBV28 and TRBJ1-5; the match to TRBD1 covers 9 bases. The CDR3 has 12 residues. Trimming removed 10 bases from V and 6 bases from J; junction bases left unmatched: 4. Germline V gene data show CDR1 as MDHEN and CDR2 as SYDVKM. CDR3 sequence reads: CATGQGSQPQHF. The CDR3 bases are TGTGCCACCGGACAGGGGAGTCAGCCCCAGCATTTT.

This sequence joins TRBV5-1 and TRBJ2-3; TRBD1 might be the D (6 bases). The CDR3 length is 14 residues. The germline V gene encodes CDR1 SGHRS and CDR2 YFSETQ. The V end was cut by 4 bases, the J end by 2 bases, with 11 bases between. CDR3 nucleotide sequence: TGCGCCAGCAGCCTGGGACACGACACAGATACGCAGTATTTT. Protein sequence: CASSLGHDTDTQYF. The full variable domain, completed using reference TRBV5-1 and TRBJ2-3, is KAGVTQTPRYLIKTRGQQVTLSCSPISGHRSVSWYQQTPGQGLQFLFEYFSETQRNKGNFPGRFSGRQFSNSRSEMNVSTLELGDSALYLCASSLGHDTDTQYFGPGTRLTVL.

The chain links TRBV6-1 to TRBJ2-3; a weak D match, TRBD2 (5 bases). The germline V gene encodes CDR1 MNHNS and CDR2 SASEGT. The CDR3 loop spans 15 amino acids. V was clipped by 1 base and J by 3 bases, with 11 bases between them. This CDR3 reads CASSEGVGATDTQYF. The CDR3 nucleotides read TGTGCCAGCAGTGAAGGGGTGGGAGCAACAGATACGCAGTATTTT.

This clone was counted only a few times. V gene TRBV7-9 combines with J gene TRBJ1-2; TRBD1 is a possible D gene (5 bases). The CDR3 runs 16 residues. V lost 4 bases and J lost 3, with 18 bases in between. In germline, CDR1 is SEHNR, CDR2 FQNEAQ (reference sequence). The CDR3 loop reads CASSWGVRENDYGYTF. In DNA form, the CDR3 reads TGTGCCAGCAGCTGGGGGGTTCGAGAGAACGACTATGGCTACACCTTC.

This chain connects TRBV4-3 to TRBJ2-1, with 12 bases aligning to TRBD2. The V gene's germline CDR1 is LGHNA and CDR2 YSLEER. This CDR3 spans 14 amino acids. The J segment lost 7 bases and the V segment lost 3 bases, leaving 1 base of the junction unmatched. The CDR3 protein is CASSHGLAGNEQFF. CDR3 bases: TGCGCCAGCAGCCACGGACTAGCGGGAAATGAGCAGTTCTTC.

The chain couples TRBV7-8 to TRBJ2-1, with 10 bases that match TRBD2. CDR1 SGHVS and CDR2 FQNEAQ come from the germline V gene. The CDR3 contains 15 residues. J gave up 6 bases and V 5 bases, and 7 bases lay outside the gene matches. CDR3 protein: CASSPGAGGGNEQFF. The CDR3 region has the DNA TGTGCCAGCAGCCCCGGAGCGGGAGGGGGCAATGAGCAGTTCTTC.

The J gene is TRBJ2-3, the V gene TRBV9, with TRBD2 as a possible D gene (6 bases). CDR1 and CDR2 (germline): SGDLS, YYNGEE. Trimming took 4 bases from V and 6 from J, leaving 12 bases between them. This CDR3 has 13 amino acids. DNA for the CDR3: TGTGCCAGCAGCTTCGGACGGGAGGATACGCAGTATTTT. Its protein product is CASSFGREDTQYF. The full variable domain, its missing parts supplied by reference TRBV9 and TRBJ2-3, is DSGVTQTPKHLITATGQRVTLRCSPRSGDLSVYWYQQSLDQGLQFLIQYYNGEERAKGNILERFSAQQFPDLHSELNLSSLELGDSALYFCASSFGREDTQYFGPGTRLTVL.

The rearrangement links TRBV30 to TRBJ1-5, with no clear D. The CDR3 has 14 residues. The ends were cut back, 0 bases at V and 2 bases at J, with 8 bases in the middle. Germline loops: CDR1 GTSNPN, CDR2 SVGIG (reference sequence). The DNA of the CDR3 is TGTGCCTGGAGTGTAAAGAGGGGCAATCAGCCCCAGCATTTT. Encoded protein: CAWSVKRGNQPQHF.

This chain joins TRBV5-6 and TRBJ2-5; D is undetermined. CDR3 length: 12 residues. Between the trimmed V and J ends, which lost 3 bases and 3 bases, there was a span of 6 bases. Germline V lookup: CDR1 SGHDT, CDR2 YYEEEE. The CDR3 sequence: CASSWQKETQYF. Here the CDR3 DNA reads TGTGCCAGCAGCTGGCAGAAAGAGACCCAGTACTTC.

This chain connects TRBV19 to TRBJ2-1; D perhaps matches TRBD1 (5 bases). V shed 1 base and J shed 6 bases, with 7 bases lying between them. The CDR3 sequence is 13 residues long. Germline V gene sequence: CDR1 LNHDA, CDR2 SQIVND (reference sequence). The CDR3 DNA reads TGTGCCAGTAGTATAGGGACAAGCAATGAGCAGTTCTTC. This translates into CASSIGTSNEQFF.

The chain is built from TRBV28 and TRBJ1-5; D unclear. Germline CDR1 MDHEN, CDR2 SYDVKM. CDR3 length: 15 residues. V lost 5 bases and J lost 6, with 17 bases in between. Here the CDR3 reads CASSLPRTASQPQHF. As DNA, the CDR3 is TGTGCCAGCAGTCTCCCACGGACCGCAAGTCAGCCCCAGCATTTT. The full variable domain, completed using reference TRBV28 and TRBJ1-5, is DVKVTQSSRYLVKRTGEKVFLECVQDMDHENMFWYRQDPGLGLRLIYFSYDVKMKEKGDIPEGYSVSREKKERFSLILESASTNQTSMYLCASSLPRTASQPQHFGDGTRLSIL.

The chain links TRBV7-9 to TRBJ1-6; no reliable D call. Germline V gene sequence: CDR1 SEHNR, CDR2 FQNEAQ (reference sequence). V lost 5 bases and J lost 8, with 10 bases in between. The CDR3 is 13 amino acids. The CDR3 is CASSPHGDSPLHF. In DNA form, the CDR3 reads TGTGCCAGCAGCCCCCACGGGGATTCACCCCTCCACTTT.

The CDR3 DNA is TGTGCCAGCAGACGACAGGAGCAAGCTTCTAACTATGGCTACACCTTC. This encodes CASRRQEQASNYGYTF. The chain employs TRBV27 and TRBJ1-2, with D possibly TRBD1 on 6 matching bases. V lost 6 bases and J 0 bases, leaving 17 bases between the germline ends. The CDR3 has 16 amino acids. Germline CDR1 is MNHEY and CDR2 is SMNVEV (reference sequence).

The table lists this clone with a count of one. The same CDR3 arises from other DNA sequences in this sample as well. The gene calls are TRBV6-5 and TRBJ1-2; tentatively, D is TRBD1 (5 bases). The germline V and J ends were trimmed by 2 bases and 7 bases, with 8 bases remaining between them. The CDR3 runs to 12 residues. Germline V gives CDR1 MNHEY, CDR2 SVGAGI. For the CDR3, the DNA is TGTGCCAGCAGTTACCTTGGGGGTGGCTACACCTTC. Its translation: CASSYLGGGYTF.

The chain combines TRBV6-6 with TRBJ2-3; 10 bases are shared with TRBD2. The CDR3 has 24 residues. CDR1 is MNHNY and CDR2 is SVGAGI in the germline V gene (reference sequence). Unmatched junction bases numbered 30, after V lost 5 bases and J lost 1 base. The CDR3 protein is CASSPVRRGLQREGLSKGTDTQYF. CDR3 nucleotide sequence: TGTGCCAGCAGTCCTGTTCGCAGGGGGCTGCAGCGGGAGGGCCTCTCGAAGGGCACAGATACGCAGTATTTT.

The V and J genes are TRBV6-1 and TRBJ1-6, with 8 bases matching TRBD1. J gave up 12 bases and V 1 base, and 11 bases lay outside the gene matches. This CDR3 has 16 residues. Germline CDR1 and CDR2: MNHNS and SASEGT. CDR3 coding DNA: TGTGCCAGCAGTGAAGATGATTGGGACAGGTTTTTACCCCTCCACTTT. Amino acids: CASSEDDWDRFLPLHF.

V usage is TRBV7-9 and J usage is TRBJ1-1, with D possibly TRBD1 on 5 matching bases. Trimming took 3 bases from V and 3 from J, leaving 8 bases between them. Looked up from germline, CDR1 is SEHNR and CDR2 is FQNEAQ (reference sequence). The CDR3 is made up of 13 amino acids. The CDR3 sequence: CASSFGGYTEAFF. Written as DNA, the CDR3 is TGTGCCAGCAGCTTCGGGGGGTACACTGAAGCTTTCTTT.

The chain is built from TRBV29-1 and TRBJ1-4; tentatively, D is TRBD1 (6 bases). The germline gives CDR1 SQVTM, CDR2 ANQGSEA. The CDR3 extends over 16 amino acids. Between the trimmed V and J ends, which lost 7 bases and 3 bases, there was a span of 21 bases. The CDR3 DNA sequence: TGCAGCGCCAGACTAGCCCTTGGGGGGCCTAATGAAAAACTGTTTTTT. Translation: CSARLALGGPNEKLFF.

The V and J genes are TRBV6-5 and TRBJ2-7; 11 nucleotides agree with TRBD1. Losses at the gene ends were 2 bases for V and 2 bases for J; bases not matched to a gene: 5. Germline V CDR1 and CDR2: MNHEY, SVGAGI. The length of the CDR3 is 16 residues. CDR3 sequence reads: CASSYPGQGAPYEQYF. CDR3 nucleotides: TGTGCCAGCAGTTACCCCGGACAGGGGGCTCCCTACGAGCAGTACTTC.

This chain connects TRBV4-1 to TRBJ2-1, with D perhaps TRBD2 (5 bases). The CDR3 has 12 amino acids. The germline CDR1 and CDR2 sequences are MGHRA and YSYEKL. Trimming removed 3 bases from V and 11 bases from J, with 11 bases in between. The DNA for the CDR3 is TGCGCCAGCAGCCAGGAGGCACACCAGCAGTTCTTC. Encoded protein: CASSQEAHQQFF.

The genes are TRBV27 and TRBJ1-2; a possible D gene is TRBD1 (5 bases). V was clipped by 7 bases and J by 4 bases, with 10 bases between them. The CDR3 totals 12 residues. Germline V gives CDR1 MNHEY, CDR2 SMNVEV (reference sequence). The CDR3 loop reads CASMGGGYGYTF. For the CDR3, the DNA is TGTGCCAGCATGGGGGGAGGCTATGGCTACACCTTC.

This clone was detected a few times. The CDR3 region has the DNA TGTGCCAGCAGCTTCCTGACAGAGGCGTTCTATGGCTACACCTTC. It is translated as CASSFLTEAFYGYTF. The rearrangement links TRBV5-6 to TRBJ1-2; perhaps TRBD1 as D (5 bases). The CDR3 is made up of 15 amino acids. Deletions cut 2 bases from V and 4 bases from J, with 15 bases between. CDR1 SGHDT and CDR2 YYEEEE come from the germline V gene.

The gene calls are TRBV4-1 and TRBJ2-3, with 10 bases fitting TRBD2. The CDR3 contains 17 residues. V shed 1 base, J shed 0 bases, and the junction held 4 bases outside the gene matches. Germline CDR1 is MGHRA and CDR2 is YSYEKL. CDR3: CASSQVGSGGSTDTQYF. The CDR3, as DNA: TGCGCCAGCAGCCAAGTAGGTAGCGGGGGGAGCACAGATACGCAGTATTTT.

This clone has a single count. V is TRBV28 and J is TRBJ2-7; 7 bases are a match to TRBD1. The CDR3 totals 18 residues. V trimming: 5 bases; J trimming: 0 bases; junction bases outside the gene matches: 16. The germline V gene encodes CDR1 MDHEN and CDR2 SYDVKM. CDR3 bases: TGTGCCAGCAGTCTAGACAGGGCATCACCATTGAGCTCCTACGAGCAGTACTTC. It specifies CASSLDRASPLSSYEQYF.